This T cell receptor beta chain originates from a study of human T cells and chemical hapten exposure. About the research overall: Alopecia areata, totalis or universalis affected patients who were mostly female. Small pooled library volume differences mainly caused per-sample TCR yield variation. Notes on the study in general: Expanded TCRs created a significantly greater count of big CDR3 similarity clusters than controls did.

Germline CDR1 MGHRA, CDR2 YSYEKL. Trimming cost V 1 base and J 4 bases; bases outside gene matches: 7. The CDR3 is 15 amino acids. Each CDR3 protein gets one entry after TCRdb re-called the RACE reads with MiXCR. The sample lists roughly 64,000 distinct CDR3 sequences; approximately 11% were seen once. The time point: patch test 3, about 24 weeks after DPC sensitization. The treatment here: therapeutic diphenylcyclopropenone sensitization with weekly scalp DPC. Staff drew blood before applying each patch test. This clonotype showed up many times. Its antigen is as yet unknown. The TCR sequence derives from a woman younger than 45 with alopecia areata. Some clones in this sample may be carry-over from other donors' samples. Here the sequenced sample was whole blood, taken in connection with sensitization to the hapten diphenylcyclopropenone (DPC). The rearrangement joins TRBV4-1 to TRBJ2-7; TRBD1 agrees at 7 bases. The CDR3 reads CASSQAEGQPYEQYF. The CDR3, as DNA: TGCGCCAGCAGCCAAGCTGAGGGACAGCCGTACGAGCAGTACTTC.